A single sample is the source of the 3 T cell receptor beta chains below, sequenced in a study of T cell repertoires and HLA-DP antigens. Which antigens these TCRs recognize remains unknown. Sequencing was performed with immunoSEQ multiplex PCR; in TCRdb, only in-frame clones are kept and a portion is missing. The sample includes about 73,000 clones, 80% of them seen just once. Sequenced sample: CD4+ T cells from PBMCs. The source is a man in his fifties or sixties in good health and CMV-seronegative.

The genes are TRBV7-2 and TRBJ2-2, with 11 bases identical to TRBD2. CDR3 size: 17 residues. The V and J ends lost 3 bases and 0 bases, in that order; junction bases with no gene match: 3. CDR1 is SGHTA, CDR2 FQGNSA, per germline. The CDR3 spells CASSLTGLAANTGELFF. Here the CDR3 DNA reads TGTGCCAGCAGCTTGACGGGACTAGCGGCGAACACCGGGGAGCTGTTTTTT.

This chain joins TRBV9 and TRBJ2-1, with 10 nucleotides matching TRBD1. The CDR3 extends over 15 amino acids. Germline trimming cut 3 bases from V and 6 bases from J; bases unmatched to any gene: 6. Germline values: CDR1 SGDLS, CDR2 YYNGEE. The CDR3 is CASSGPGQGGNEQFF. The CDR3 DNA reads TGTGCCAGCAGCGGTCCAGGACAGGGGGGCAATGAGCAGTTCTTC.

This clone was picked up one time. The V gene is TRBV27, the J gene TRBJ2-3; no clear D. The V and J ends lost 5 bases and 3 bases respectively, with 12 bases between them. CDR1 is MNHEY, CDR2 SMNVEV, per germline (reference sequence). The CDR3 length is 14 residues. CDR3 protein: CASSKTAATDTQYF. The DNA for the CDR3 is TGTGCCAGCAGTAAGACGGCGGCGACAGATACGCAGTATTTT.